The rows below give T cell receptor beta chains drawn from one sample of a study of T cells in Graves' hyperthyroidism and ophthalmopathy. TCRdb called the multiplex PCR reads again in MiXCR, with one record for every CDR3 protein. The profile shows roughly 580,000 distinct CDR3 sequences, 46% of them singletons. Sequenced material: peripheral blood or thyroid tissue (not recorded which). The origin of the receptors is a woman between 18 and 29 years old with Graves' hyperthyroidism. CDR3s include the opening cysteine and the closing phenylalanine or tryptophan. D genes are given only for firm matches. Clone size is shown for a subset of rows, as once, few, many or a class of expanded clone.

d_call	v_call	clone_size	j_call	cdr3_nt	cdr3_aa
NA	TRBV29-1	many	TRBJ1-2	TGCAGCGTTGGACCCCGGGGCCTCTATGGCTACACCTTC	CSVGPRGLYGYTF
NA	TRBV7-9	many	TRBJ1-4	TGTGCCAGCAGCTCATATCCCACGGCTAATGAAAAACTGTTTTTT	CASSSYPTANEKLFF
TRBD1	TRBV10-3	NA	TRBJ1-1	TGTGCCATCAGTATACAGGGGCGGACTGAAGCTTTCTTT	CAISIQGRTEAFF
NA	TRBV20-1	few	TRBJ1-2	TGCAGTGCTAGAGATCGGGGGGTGATCTATGGCTACACCTTC	CSARDRGVIYGYTF
NA	TRBV15	NA	TRBJ2-7	TGTGCCACCAGCAGTAGAACAGGAGTGGGCGAGCAGTACTTC	CATSSRTGVGEQYF
NA	TRBV20-1	few	TRBJ1-2	TGCAGTGCTAGGGAGACCTATGGCTACACCTTC	CSARETYGYTF
TRBD1	TRBV10-3	NA	TRBJ1-1	TGTGCCAGCAGTTCCCGACTCGGGCAGGGGGCGCGGACTGAAGCTTTCTTT	CASSSRLGQGARTEAFF
NA	TRBV6-1	once	TRBJ1-1	TGTGCCAGCAGTGACATCCCCGGCCGCGTTGAAGCTTTCTTT	CASSDIPGRVEAFF
NA	TRBV7-9	NA	TRBJ1-4	TGTGCCAGCAGTCTTCAGACCTTGGGGGCGCGTGAAAAACTGTTTTTT	CASSLQTLGAREKLFF
NA	TRBV20-1	NA	TRBJ1-3	TGCAGTGCTAACTACAGAACTGGAAACACCATATATTTT	CSANYRTGNTIYF
TRBD2	TRBV25-1	NA	TRBJ2-7	TGTGCCAGCTCACTCGTCGGGACTAGCGCCGAGCAGTACTTC	CASSLVGTSAEQYF
NA	TRBV10-3	once	TRBJ1-2	TGTGCCATCAGTGCGGGAGGGGTCGTATATGGCTACACCTTC	CAISAGGVVYGYTF
NA	TRBV20-1	many	TRBJ1-1	TGCAGTGCTAGATGGGGAGGTGAAGCTTTCTTT	CSARWGGEAFF
NA	TRBV2	many	TRBJ1-4	TGTGCCAGCAGTTTTACCGGAGAAAAACTGTTTTTT	CASSFTGEKLFF
NA	TRBV2	NA	TRBJ2-5	TGTGCCAGCCCCCGTGGGGGGAGCCTTGGGACCCAGTACTTC	CASPRGGSLGTQYF
TRBD1	TRBV15	NA	TRBJ1-6	TGTGCCACCAGCAGCCCCTCGAGGGGGCTGCGGTCACCCCTCCACTTT	CATSSPSRGLRSPLHF
NA	TRBV2	NA	TRBJ1-5	TGTGCCAGCAGTGGACGGGGGGGCGGCAATCAGCCCCAGCATTTT	CASSGRGGGNQPQHF
NA	TRBV7-2	NA	TRBJ2-6	TGCGCCAGCAGCCAAAACTCACAGGGTGGATCCGGGGCCAACGTCCTGACTTTC	CASSQNSQGGSGANVLTF